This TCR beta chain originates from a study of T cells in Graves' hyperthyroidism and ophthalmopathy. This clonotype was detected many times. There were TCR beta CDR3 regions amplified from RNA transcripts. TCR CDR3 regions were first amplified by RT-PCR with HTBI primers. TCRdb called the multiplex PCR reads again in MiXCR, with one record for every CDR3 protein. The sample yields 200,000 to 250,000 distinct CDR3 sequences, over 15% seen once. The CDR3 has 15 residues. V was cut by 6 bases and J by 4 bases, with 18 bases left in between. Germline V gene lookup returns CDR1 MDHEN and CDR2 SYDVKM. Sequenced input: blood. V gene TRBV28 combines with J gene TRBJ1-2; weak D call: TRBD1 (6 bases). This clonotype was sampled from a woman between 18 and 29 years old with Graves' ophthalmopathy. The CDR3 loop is CASRPQNRVAYGYTF. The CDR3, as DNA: TGTGCCAGCAGGCCCCAAAACAGGGTGGCCTATGGCTACACCTTC.